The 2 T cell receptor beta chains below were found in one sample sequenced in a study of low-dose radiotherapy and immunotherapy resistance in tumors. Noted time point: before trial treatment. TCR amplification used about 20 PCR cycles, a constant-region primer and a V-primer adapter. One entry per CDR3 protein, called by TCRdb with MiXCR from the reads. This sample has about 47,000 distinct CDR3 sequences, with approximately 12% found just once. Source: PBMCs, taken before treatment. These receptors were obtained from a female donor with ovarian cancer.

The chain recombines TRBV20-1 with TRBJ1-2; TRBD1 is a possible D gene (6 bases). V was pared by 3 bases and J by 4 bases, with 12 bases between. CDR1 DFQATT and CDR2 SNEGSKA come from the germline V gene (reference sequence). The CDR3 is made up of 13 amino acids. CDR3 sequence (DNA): TGCAGTGCTAGTAAGGACAGCGCCTATGGCTACACCTTC. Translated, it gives CSASKDSAYGYTF.

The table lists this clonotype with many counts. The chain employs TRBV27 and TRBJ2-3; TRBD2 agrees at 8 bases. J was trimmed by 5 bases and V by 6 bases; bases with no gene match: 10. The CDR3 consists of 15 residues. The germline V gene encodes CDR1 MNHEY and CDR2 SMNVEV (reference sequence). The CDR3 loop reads CASSSGLAVGDTQYF. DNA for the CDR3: TGTGCCAGCAGCTCCGGACTAGCCGTGGGAGATACGCAGTATTTT.